Listed below are T cell receptor beta chains from one sample, sequenced in a study of T-cell memory formation after mild COVID-19. TCRdb re-analysed the 5' RACE reads in MiXCR, keeping a single row per CDR3 protein. The sample consists of a few hundred thousand distinct CDR3 sequences, less than 20% of them appearing once. Specimen: PBMCs or a T cell subset sorted from them (not recorded which). The receptors were gathered from a man between 18 and 35 years old who had mild COVID-19 (a few samples of this study predate the infection). Cell type and time point are not known. Each CDR3 is given with its conserved first and last residue. The order of the fields is clone size, V gene, J gene, D gene, CDR3 protein, CDR3 DNA. A D gene is named only where the DNA matches it firmly. Only part of the rows carry a size: once, few, many, or a class if the clone is expanded.

>NA|TRBV6-2/TRBV6-3|TRBJ2-7|NA
CASAEGQGGEQYF
TGTGCCAGCGCGGAGGGTCAGGGAGGTGAGCAGTACTTC
>many|TRBV4-2|TRBJ2-3|TRBD2
CASSQNRGGPDTQYF
TGTGCCAGCAGCCAAAATCGGGGGGGCCCGGATACGCAGTATTTT
>NA|TRBV30|TRBJ2-1|NA
CAWRSEGGEQFF
TGTGCCTGGAGGAGTGAGGGGGGAGAGCAGTTCTTC
>once|TRBV7-9|TRBJ1-2|NA
CASTTPGEYGYTF
TGTGCCAGCACCACTCCTGGGGAATATGGCTACACCTTC
>NA|TRBV4-1|TRBJ2-2|TRBD2
CASSHHPPGLAGSLGELFF
TGCGCCAGCAGCCACCACCCCCCGGGACTAGCGGGGAGTCTCGGGGAGCTGTTTTTT
>few|TRBV10-3|TRBJ2-3|NA
CAISGGPGDTQYF
TGTGCCATCAGTGGCGGGCCCGGGGATACGCAGTATTTT
>many|TRBV3-1|TRBJ2-1|NA
CASGGVNEQFF
TGTGCCAGCGGAGGGGTCAATGAGCAGTTCTTC
>NA|TRBV13|TRBJ2-7|NA
CASTSTDSGEQYF
TGTGCCAGCACTTCTACGGACAGTGGAGAGCAGTACTTC
>NA|TRBV27|TRBJ2-7|NA
CASSFNKGSYEQYF
TGTGCCAGCAGTTTCAACAAGGGTTCCTACGAGCAGTACTTC
>NA|TRBV4-3|TRBJ1-2|NA
CASSQDLGYYGYTF
TGCGCCAGCAGCCAAGATCTGGGTTACTATGGCTACACCTTC
>NA|TRBV9|TRBJ2-6|NA
CASSALSANVLTF
TGTGCCAGCAGCGCACTCTCGGCCAACGTCCTGACTTTC
>few|TRBV12-3/TRBV12-4|TRBJ2-3|NA
CASRRQDGPGDTQYF
TGTGCCAGCAGAAGACAAGACGGTCCGGGAGATACGCAGTATTTT
>many|TRBV2|TRBJ2-7|NA
CASSRSRQAGWLEQYF
TGTGCCAGCAGTAGATCCCGCCAGGCCGGGTGGTTGGAGCAGTACTTC
>NA|TRBV6-6|TRBJ2-7|NA
CASSYPDSSYEQYF
TGTGCCAGCAGTTACCCGGACAGCTCCTACGAGCAGTACTTC
>NA|TRBV30|TRBJ2-3|NA
CAWSVNRATDTQYF
TGTGCCTGGAGTGTTAACAGGGCCACAGATACGCAGTATTTT
>few|TRBV4-3|TRBJ2-1|NA
CASSQDQASSYNEQFF
TGCGCCAGCAGCCAAGATCAGGCTTCCTCCTACAATGAGCAGTTCTTC
>NA|TRBV4-1|TRBJ2-1|TRBD2
CASSLILAGGDEQFF
TGCGCCAGCAGCCTCATACTAGCGGGGGGGGATGAGCAGTTCTTC
>few|TRBV20-1|TRBJ2-4|TRBD2
CSARGTSGKEGSIQYF
TGCAGTGCTAGAGGGACTAGCGGGAAGGAGGGAAGCATTCAGTACTTC
>NA|TRBV28|TRBJ2-3|NA
CASSFQGRYTDTQYF
TGTGCCAGCAGTTTTCAAGGGAGATACACAGATACGCAGTATTTT
>NA|TRBV5-6|TRBJ2-1|TRBD2
CASSLLAGIYNEQFF
TGTGCCAGCAGCTTACTAGCGGGGATCTACAATGAGCAGTTCTTC
>many|TRBV6-5|TRBJ2-3|TRBD2
CASSLFSSGGPSSTDTQYF
TGTGCCAGCAGCCTATTTTCTAGCGGGGGACCGTCTAGCACAGATACGCAGTATTTT
>NA|TRBV12-3/TRBV12-4|TRBJ1-2|NA
CASRTQGLNYGYTF
TGTGCCAGCAGAACACAGGGTCTTAACTATGGCTACACCTTC
>NA|TRBV27|TRBJ1-2|NA
CASRRRQLSYGYTF
TGTGCCAGCAGGAGACGGCAGTTGTCCTATGGCTACACCTTC
>NA|TRBV5-1|TRBJ2-1|NA
CASSLGLPLSYNEQFF
TGCGCCAGCAGCTTGGGCCTGCCCCTCTCCTACAATGAGCAGTTCTTC
>few|TRBV9|TRBJ2-7|TRBD1
CASSRTGSGEQYF
TGTGCCAGCAGTAGGACAGGGAGTGGTGAGCAGTACTTC
>few|TRBV7-2|TRBJ2-7|TRBD2
CASSLELAGIYEQYF
TGTGCCAGCAGCTTAGAACTAGCGGGTATCTACGAGCAGTACTTC
>few|TRBV6-1|TRBJ1-5|TRBD1
CATKRGQELNQPQHF
TGTGCCACCAAAAGGGGACAGGAGCTCAATCAGCCCCAGCATTTT
>NA|TRBV4-1|TRBJ1-3|TRBD1
CASSPKGTGSSGNTIYF
TGCGCCAGCAGCCCCAAGGGGACAGGGTCCTCTGGAAACACCATATATTTT
>NA|TRBV4-1|TRBJ2-3|TRBD1
CASSQDGDRSTDTQYF
TGCGCCAGCAGCCAAGATGGGGACAGGAGCACAGATACGCAGTATTTT
>NA|TRBV29-1|TRBJ2-1|TRBD2
CSVLPGLAKNEQFF
TGCAGCGTTCTCCCGGGACTAGCAAAAAATGAGCAGTTCTTC
>NA|TRBV24-1|TRBJ2-3|TRBD1
CATSRRDSDTQYF
TGTGCCACCAGCCGCCGGGACAGCGATACGCAGTATTTT
>NA|TRBV5-6|TRBJ2-5|NA
CASSGGVGETQYF
TGTGCCAGCAGCGGAGGGGTAGGAGAGACCCAGTACTTC